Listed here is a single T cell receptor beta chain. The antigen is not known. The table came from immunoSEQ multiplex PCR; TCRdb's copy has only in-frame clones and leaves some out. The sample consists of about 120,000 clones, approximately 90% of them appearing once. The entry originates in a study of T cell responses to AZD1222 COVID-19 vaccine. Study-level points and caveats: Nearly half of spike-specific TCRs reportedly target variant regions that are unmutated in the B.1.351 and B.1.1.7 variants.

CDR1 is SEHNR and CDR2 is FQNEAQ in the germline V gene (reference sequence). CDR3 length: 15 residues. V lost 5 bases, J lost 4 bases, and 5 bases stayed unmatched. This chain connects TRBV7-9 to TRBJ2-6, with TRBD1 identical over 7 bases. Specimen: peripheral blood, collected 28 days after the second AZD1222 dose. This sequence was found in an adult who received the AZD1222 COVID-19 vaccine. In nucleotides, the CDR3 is TGTGCCAGCAGCGACAGGGATACCGGGGCCAACGTCCTGACTTTC. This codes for CASSDRDTGANVLTF.